This paragraph covers one T cell receptor beta chain sequence. This sample was taken from a study of blood T cell repertoires in COVID-19. For the study at large: From the United States, Italy and Spain came samples of acute and convalescent COVID-19. Sources were T cells, B-cell-depleted T cells, or PBMCs; the material itself was cDNA or gDNA.

J gave up 3 bases and V 6 bases, and 8 bases lay outside the gene matches. CDR1 is SGHAT, CDR2 FQNNGV, per germline. This CDR3 spans 15 amino acids. Libraries were prepared by immunoSEQ multiplex PCR; TCRdb keeps only in-frame clonotypes and omits some of them. The sample comprises 65,000 to 75,000 clones, approximately 82% of which are singletons, and around 9.6% rests with the top ten. The genes are TRBV11-2 and TRBJ2-3; TRBD2 agrees at 8 bases. The sequencing sample was made of peripheral blood. The sequence was collected from a woman older than 75 with acute or convalescent COVID-19. This CDR3 is CASSSSGRQTDTQYF. In DNA form, the CDR3 reads TGTGCCAGCAGTTCTAGCGGGCGCCAGACAGATACGCAGTATTTT.